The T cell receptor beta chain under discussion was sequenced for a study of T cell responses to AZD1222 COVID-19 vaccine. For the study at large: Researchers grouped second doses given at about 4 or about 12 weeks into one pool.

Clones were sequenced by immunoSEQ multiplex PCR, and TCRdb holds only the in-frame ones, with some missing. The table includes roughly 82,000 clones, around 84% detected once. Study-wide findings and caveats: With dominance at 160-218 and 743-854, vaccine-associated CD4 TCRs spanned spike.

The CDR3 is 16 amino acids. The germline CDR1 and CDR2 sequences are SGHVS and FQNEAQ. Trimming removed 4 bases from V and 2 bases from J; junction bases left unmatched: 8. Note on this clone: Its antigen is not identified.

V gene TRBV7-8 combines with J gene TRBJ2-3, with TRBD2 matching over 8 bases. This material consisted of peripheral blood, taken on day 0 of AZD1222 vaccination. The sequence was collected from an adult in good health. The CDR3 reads CASSSPLAGFTDTQYF. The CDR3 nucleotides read TGTGCCAGCAGCTCCCCCTTAGCGGGGTTCACAGATACGCAGTATTTT.